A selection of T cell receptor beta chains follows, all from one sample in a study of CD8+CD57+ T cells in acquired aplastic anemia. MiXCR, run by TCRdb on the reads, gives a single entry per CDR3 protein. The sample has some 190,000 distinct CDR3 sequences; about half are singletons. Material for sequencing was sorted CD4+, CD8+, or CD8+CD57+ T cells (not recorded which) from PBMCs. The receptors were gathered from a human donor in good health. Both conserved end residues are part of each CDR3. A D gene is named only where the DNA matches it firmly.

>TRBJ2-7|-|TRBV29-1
CSVEGGTSYEQYF
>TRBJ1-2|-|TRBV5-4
CASSFPDSYGYTF
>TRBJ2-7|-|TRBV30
CAWHTGSTVGDEQYF
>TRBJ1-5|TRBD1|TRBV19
CASSTPGQNFNQPQHF
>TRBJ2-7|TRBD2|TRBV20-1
CSARRASGLSSYEQYF
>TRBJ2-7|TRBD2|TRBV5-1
CASSPGLAGGSQEQYF
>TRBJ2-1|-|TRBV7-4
CASSLVPGQGRNEQFF
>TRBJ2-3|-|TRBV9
CASSATGGGGHADTQYF
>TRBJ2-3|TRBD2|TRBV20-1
CSVIAGGRVTDTQYF
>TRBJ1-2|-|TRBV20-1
CSATGPNYGYTF
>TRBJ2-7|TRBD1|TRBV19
CASRPGQGDYEQYF
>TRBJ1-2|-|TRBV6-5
CASSIMDGYTF
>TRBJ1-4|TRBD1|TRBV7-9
CASSLGQGSNEKLFF
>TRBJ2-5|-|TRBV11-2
CASSLGRRVETQYF
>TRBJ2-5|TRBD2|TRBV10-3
CAISGTSGGRETQYF
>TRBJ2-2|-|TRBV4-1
CASSQDPQGPQGCANTGELFF
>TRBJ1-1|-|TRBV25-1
CASSESATGWTEAFF
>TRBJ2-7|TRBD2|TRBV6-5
CASELAGEYEQYF
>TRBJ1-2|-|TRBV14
CASSQGGANVYGYTF
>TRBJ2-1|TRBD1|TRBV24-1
CATSDVGQGKGEQFF
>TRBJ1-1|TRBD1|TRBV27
CASRPGGWTEAFF
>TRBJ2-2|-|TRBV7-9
CASSLSAARTGELFF
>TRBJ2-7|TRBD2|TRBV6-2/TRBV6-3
CASSYWGASGSYEQYF
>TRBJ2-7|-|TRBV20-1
CSARGWEGGEQYF
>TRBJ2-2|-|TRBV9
CASARGGFGGINTGELFF
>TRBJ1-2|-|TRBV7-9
CASSHFQGQSYGYTF
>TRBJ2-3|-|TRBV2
CASISDTQYF
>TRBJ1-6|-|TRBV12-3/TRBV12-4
CASTTRGFFYSPLHF
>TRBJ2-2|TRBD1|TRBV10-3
CAVSILDRVYGELFF
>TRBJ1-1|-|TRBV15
CATRPGQRDTEAFF
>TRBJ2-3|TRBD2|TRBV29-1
CSARTSGSFADTQYF
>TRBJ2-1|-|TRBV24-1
CATSDFPPMGQFF
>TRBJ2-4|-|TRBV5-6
CASSVQGSPLAKNIQYF
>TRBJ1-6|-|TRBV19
CASSIRTENSPLHF
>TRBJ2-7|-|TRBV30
CARTSRSSYEQYF
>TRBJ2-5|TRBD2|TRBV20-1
CSARRLAGGETQYF
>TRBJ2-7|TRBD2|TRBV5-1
CASSLLAGDLAGEQYF
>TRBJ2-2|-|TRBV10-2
CASSDMPGDNTGELFF
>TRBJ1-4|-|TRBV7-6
CASSFAMGEKLFF
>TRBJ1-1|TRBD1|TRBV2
CASRTQSTGFTEAFF
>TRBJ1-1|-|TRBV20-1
CRAGGSGLNTEAFF
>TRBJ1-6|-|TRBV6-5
CASSYDSFGSPLHF
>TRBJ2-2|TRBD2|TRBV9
CASSFRDYANAGELFF
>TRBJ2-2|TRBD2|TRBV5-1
CASSWLAGVSTGELFF
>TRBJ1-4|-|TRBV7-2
CASSPSGVFNEKLFF
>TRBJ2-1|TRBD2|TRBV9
CASSVTSLTVDEQFF
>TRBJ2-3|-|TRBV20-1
CSAKISGDTQYF
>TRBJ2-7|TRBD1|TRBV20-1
CSASRWDRVNYYEQYF